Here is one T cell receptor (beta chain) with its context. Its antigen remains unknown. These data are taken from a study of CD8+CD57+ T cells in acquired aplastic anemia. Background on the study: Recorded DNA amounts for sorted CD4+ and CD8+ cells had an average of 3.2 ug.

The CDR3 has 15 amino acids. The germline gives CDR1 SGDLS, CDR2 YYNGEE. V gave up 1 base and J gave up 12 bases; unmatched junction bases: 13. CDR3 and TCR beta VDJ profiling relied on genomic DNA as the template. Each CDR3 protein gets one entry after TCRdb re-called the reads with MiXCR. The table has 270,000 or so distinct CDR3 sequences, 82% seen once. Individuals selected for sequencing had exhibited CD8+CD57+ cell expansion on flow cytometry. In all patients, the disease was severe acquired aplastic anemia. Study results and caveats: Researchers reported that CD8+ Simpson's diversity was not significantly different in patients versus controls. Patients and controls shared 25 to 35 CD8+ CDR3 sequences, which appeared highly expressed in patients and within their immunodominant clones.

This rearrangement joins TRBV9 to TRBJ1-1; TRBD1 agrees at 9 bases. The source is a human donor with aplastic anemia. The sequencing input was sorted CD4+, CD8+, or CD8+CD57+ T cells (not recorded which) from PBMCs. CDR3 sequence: CASSVHLTGGIETFF. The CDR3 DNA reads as TGTGCCAGCAGCGTACATCTGACAGGGGGGATAGAAACTTTCTTT.